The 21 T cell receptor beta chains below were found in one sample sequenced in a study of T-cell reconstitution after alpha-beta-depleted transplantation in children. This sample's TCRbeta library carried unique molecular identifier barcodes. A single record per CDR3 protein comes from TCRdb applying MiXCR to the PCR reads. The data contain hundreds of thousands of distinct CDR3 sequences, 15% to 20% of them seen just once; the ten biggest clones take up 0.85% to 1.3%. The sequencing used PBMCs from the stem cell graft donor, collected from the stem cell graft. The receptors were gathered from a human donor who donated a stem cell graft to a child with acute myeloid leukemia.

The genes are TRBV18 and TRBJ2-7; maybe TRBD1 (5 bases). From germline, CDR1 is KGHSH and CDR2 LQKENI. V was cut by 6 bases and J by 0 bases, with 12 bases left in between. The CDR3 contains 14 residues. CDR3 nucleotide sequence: TGTGCCAGCTCGCACGAGGACACCTCCTACGAGCAGTACTTC. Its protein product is CASSHEDTSYEQYF.

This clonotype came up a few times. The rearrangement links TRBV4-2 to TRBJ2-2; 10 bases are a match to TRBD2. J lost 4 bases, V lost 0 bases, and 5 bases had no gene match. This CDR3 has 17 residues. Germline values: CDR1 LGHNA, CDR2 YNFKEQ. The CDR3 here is CASSQELAGVGTGELFF. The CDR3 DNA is TGTGCCAGCAGCCAAGAGCTAGCGGGGGTGGGCACCGGGGAGCTGTTTTTT.

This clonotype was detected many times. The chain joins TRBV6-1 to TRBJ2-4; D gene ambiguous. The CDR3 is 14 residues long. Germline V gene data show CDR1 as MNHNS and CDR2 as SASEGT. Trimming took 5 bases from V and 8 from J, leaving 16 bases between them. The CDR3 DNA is TGTGCCAGCAGTCCCTCTACACATTTTGACATTCAGTACTTC. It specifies CASSPSTHFDIQYF.

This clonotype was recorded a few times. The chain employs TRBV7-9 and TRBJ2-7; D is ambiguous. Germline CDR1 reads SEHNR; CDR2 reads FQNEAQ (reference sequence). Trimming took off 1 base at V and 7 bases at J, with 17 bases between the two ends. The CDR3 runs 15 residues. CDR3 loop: CASSLGGRTTSEQYF. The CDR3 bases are TGTGCCAGCAGCTTAGGTGGCAGAACTACGTCAGAGCAGTACTTC.

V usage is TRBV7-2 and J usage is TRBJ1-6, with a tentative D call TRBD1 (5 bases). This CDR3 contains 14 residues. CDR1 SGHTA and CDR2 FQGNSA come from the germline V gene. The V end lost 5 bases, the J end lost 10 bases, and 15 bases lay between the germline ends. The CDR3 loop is CASSQRPRDSPLHF. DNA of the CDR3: TGTGCCAGCAGCCAACGGCCCAGGGACTCACCCCTCCACTTT.

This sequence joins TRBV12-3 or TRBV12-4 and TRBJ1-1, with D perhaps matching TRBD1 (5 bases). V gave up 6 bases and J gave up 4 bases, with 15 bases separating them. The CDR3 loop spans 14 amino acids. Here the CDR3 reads CASRSYSGGTEAFF. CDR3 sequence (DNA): TGTGCCAGCAGATCGTATTCGGGGGGCACTGAAGCTTTCTTT.

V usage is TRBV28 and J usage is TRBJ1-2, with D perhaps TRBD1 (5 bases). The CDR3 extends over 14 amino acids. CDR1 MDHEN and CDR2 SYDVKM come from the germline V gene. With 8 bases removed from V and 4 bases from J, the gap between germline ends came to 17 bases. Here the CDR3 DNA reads TGTGCCAGCGGCCCCGCGGGACTCGGCTATGGCTACACCTTC. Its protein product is CASGPAGLGYGYTF.

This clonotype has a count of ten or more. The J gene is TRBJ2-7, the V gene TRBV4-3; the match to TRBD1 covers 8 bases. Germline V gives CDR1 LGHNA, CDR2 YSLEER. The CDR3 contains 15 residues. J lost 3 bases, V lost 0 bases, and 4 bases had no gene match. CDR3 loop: CASSQERTGNYEQYF. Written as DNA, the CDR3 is TGCGCCAGCAGCCAAGAAAGGACAGGGAACTACGAGCAGTACTTC.

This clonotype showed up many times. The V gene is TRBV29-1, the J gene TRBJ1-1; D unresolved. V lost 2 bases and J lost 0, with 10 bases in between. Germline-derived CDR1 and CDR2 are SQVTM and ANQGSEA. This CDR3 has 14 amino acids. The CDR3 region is CSVERQSMNTEAFF. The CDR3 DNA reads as TGCAGCGTTGAAAGGCAGTCAATGAACACTGAAGCTTTCTTT.

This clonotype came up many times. The CDR3 nucleotides read TGTGCCAGCAGTTTGGGACCTGGCTACACCTTC. This translates into CASSLGPGYTF. The rearrangement joins TRBV12-3 or TRBV12-4 to TRBJ1-2; D might be TRBD1 (5 bases). This CDR3 contains 11 residues. The ends were cut back, 3 bases at V and 7 bases at J, with 6 bases in the middle.

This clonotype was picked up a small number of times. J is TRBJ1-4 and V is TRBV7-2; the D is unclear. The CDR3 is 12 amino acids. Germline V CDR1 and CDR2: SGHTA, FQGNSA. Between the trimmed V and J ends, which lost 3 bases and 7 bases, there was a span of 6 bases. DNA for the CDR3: TGTGCCAGCAGCTTTTTTGGTGAAAAACTGTTTTTT. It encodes CASSFFGEKLFF.

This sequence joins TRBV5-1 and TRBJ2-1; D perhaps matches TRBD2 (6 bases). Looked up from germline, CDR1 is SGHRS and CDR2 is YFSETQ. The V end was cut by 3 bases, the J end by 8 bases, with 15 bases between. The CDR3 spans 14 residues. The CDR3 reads CASSSGPPGDEQFF. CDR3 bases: TGCGCCAGCAGCTCCGGACCGCCGGGGGATGAGCAGTTCTTC.

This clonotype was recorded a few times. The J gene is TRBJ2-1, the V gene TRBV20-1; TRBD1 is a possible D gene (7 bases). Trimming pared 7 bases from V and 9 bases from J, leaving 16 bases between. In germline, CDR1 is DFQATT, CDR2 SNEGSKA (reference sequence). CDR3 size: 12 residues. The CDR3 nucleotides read TGCAGTGGAACAGGGGAGGATGGTGAGCAGTTCTTC. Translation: CSGTGEDGEQFF.

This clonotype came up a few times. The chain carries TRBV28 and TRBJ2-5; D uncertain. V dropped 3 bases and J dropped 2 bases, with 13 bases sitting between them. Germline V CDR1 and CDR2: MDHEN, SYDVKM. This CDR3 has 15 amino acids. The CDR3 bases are TGTGCCAGCAGTTTTCTTATCGCGGTTCAAGAGACCCAGTACTTC. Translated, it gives CASSFLIAVQETQYF.

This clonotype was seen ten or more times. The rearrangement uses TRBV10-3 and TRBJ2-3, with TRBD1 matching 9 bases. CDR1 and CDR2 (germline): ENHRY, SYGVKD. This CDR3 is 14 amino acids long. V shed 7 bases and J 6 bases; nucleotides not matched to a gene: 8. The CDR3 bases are TGTGCCATCACCCCCGGGACAGGGAGGGATACGCAGTATTTT. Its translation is CAITPGTGRDTQYF.

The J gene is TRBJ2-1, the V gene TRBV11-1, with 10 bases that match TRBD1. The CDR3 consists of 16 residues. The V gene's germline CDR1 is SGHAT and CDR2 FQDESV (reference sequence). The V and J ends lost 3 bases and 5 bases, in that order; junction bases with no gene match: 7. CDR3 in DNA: TGTGCCAGCAGCTTGGGGGACAGGGGCTCAAACAATGAGCAGTTCTTC. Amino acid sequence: CASSLGDRGSNNEQFF.

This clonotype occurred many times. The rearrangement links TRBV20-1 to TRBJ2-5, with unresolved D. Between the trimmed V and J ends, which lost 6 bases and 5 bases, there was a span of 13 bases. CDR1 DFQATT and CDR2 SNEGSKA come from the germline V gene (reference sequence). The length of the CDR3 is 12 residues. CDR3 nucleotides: TGCAGTGCCCCGGACCGAGTCGAGACCCAGTACTTC. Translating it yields CSAPDRVETQYF.

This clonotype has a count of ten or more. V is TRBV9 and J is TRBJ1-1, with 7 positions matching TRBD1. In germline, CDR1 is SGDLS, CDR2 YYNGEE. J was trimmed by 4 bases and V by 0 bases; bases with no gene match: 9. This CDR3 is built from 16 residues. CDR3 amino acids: CASSVGGDRVVTEAFF. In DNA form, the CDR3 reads TGTGCCAGCAGCGTAGGGGGAGACAGGGTGGTCACTGAAGCTTTCTTT.

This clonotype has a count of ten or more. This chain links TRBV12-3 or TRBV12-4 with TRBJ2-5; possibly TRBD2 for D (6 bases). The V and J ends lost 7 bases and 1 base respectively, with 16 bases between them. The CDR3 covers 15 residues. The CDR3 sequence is CASTPRGTAQETQYF. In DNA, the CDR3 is TGTGCCAGCACCCCACGGGGGACGGCCCAAGAGACCCAGTACTTC.

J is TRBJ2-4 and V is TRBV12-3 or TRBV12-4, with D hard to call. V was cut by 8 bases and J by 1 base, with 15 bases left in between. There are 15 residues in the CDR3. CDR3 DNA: TGTGCCAGCTCCCTCCGAGTGGGGGCCAAAAACATTCAGTACTTC. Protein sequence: CASSLRVGAKNIQYF.

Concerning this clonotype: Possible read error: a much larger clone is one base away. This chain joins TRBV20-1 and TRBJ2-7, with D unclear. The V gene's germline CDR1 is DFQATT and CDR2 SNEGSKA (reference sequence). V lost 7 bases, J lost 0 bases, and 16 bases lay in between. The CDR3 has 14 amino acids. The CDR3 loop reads CSGRRHGDSYEQYF. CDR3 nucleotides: TGCAGTGGTAGGCGTCACGGTGACTCCTACGAGCAGTACTTC.